These 21 T cell receptor beta chains share one sample of origin, sequenced in a study of cytomegalovirus exposure and HLA in healthy donors. PCR employed 60 Vbeta and 13 Jbeta primers. Assay used: immunoSEQ multiplex PCR; TCRdb lists only in-frame clones, some missing. Of 100,000 to 150,000 clones in the sample, approximately 80% are singletons; the top ten hold approximately 3.8%. The sequencing input was PBMCs. Receptor source: a man aged 40-49 years in good health and CMV-seronegative.

The chain is built from TRBV6-6 and TRBJ1-5; 12 bases are a match to TRBD1. The germline V gene encodes CDR1 MNHNY and CDR2 SVGAGI (reference sequence). This CDR3 spans 14 amino acids. The J segment lost 7 bases and the V segment lost 5 bases, leaving 3 bases of the junction unmatched. CDR3 sequence (DNA): TGTGCCAGCAGTGGGACAGGGGGCGAGCAGCCCCAGCATTTT. As protein: CASSGTGGEQPQHF.

J is TRBJ2-1 and V is TRBV15, with D perhaps matching TRBD2 (7 bases). Germline CDR1 LNHNV, CDR2 YYDKDF (reference sequence). V gave up 1 base and J gave up 4 bases, with 11 bases separating them. This CDR3 is 15 amino acids long. The CDR3 loop is CATSRGRGPYNEQFF. In nucleotides, the CDR3 is TGTGCCACCAGCAGAGGGCGGGGGCCTTACAATGAGCAGTTCTTC.

The chain links TRBV9 to TRBJ2-1; weak D call: TRBD2 (7 bases). The V gene's germline CDR1 is SGDLS and CDR2 YYNGEE. Trimming left V 2 bases short and J 6 bases short, with 18 bases between. The CDR3 has 16 residues. The CDR3 sequence: CASSVANRGGGNEQFF. The CDR3, as DNA: TGTGCCAGCAGCGTGGCCAATCGAGGGGGGGGCAATGAGCAGTTCTTC.

V usage is TRBV7-9 and J usage is TRBJ1-1; a possible D gene is TRBD1 (5 bases). This CDR3 region has 14 residues. Germline-derived CDR1 and CDR2 are SEHNR and FQNEAQ (reference sequence). Trimming shortened V by 5 bases and J by 0 bases, and 10 bases separated the two germline ends. The CDR3 region is CASSPRVVNTEAFF. CDR3 in DNA: TGTGCCAGCAGCCCCAGGGTGGTGAACACTGAAGCTTTCTTT.

V gene TRBV7-2 combines with J gene TRBJ2-6; TRBD2 might be the D (5 bases). CDR3 length: 17 residues. Germline CDR1 reads SGHTA; CDR2 reads FQGNSA. Deletions cut 2 bases from V and 2 bases from J, with 13 bases between. The CDR3 DNA follows: TGTGCCAGCAGCTTAAGGTCGGCCGGGACTGGGGCCAACGTCCTGACTTTC. It yields the protein CASSLRSAGTGANVLTF.

The rearrangement joins TRBV5-1 to TRBJ2-7; a possible D gene is TRBD1 (5 bases). Between the trimmed V and J ends, which lost 4 bases and 4 bases, there was a span of 15 bases. The CDR3 runs 14 residues. Germline V gene lookup returns CDR1 SGHRS and CDR2 YFSETQ. CDR3 region: CASSPSAGLYEQYF. The DNA for the CDR3 is TGCGCCAGCAGCCCTAGTGCAGGGCTTTACGAGCAGTACTTC.

The chain employs TRBV27 and TRBJ2-1; no clear D gene. The CDR3 has 15 amino acids. Trimming shortened V by 1 base and J by 3 bases, and 10 bases separated the two germline ends. Germline V gene lookup returns CDR1 MNHEY and CDR2 SMNVEV (reference sequence). This CDR3 reads CASSLYNPGYNEQFF. In nucleotides, the CDR3 is TGTGCCAGCAGTTTATATAATCCGGGCTACAATGAGCAGTTCTTC.

V is TRBV14 and J is TRBJ1-6; 9 bases are shared with TRBD1. With V trimmed by 5 bases and J by 5 bases, 4 bases remained unmatched. The CDR3 has 15 amino acids. CDR1 is SGHDN and CDR2 is FVKESK in the germline V gene. The CDR3 loop reads CASSVQGANNSPLHF. DNA for the CDR3: TGTGCCAGCAGCGTACAGGGGGCGAATAATTCACCCCTCCACTTT.

V usage is TRBV6-1 and J usage is TRBJ2-7, with 7 bases lining up with TRBD2. CDR3 length equals 17 residues. Per the germline V gene, CDR1 is MNHNS and CDR2 is SASEGT. With V trimmed by 1 base and J by 2 bases, 11 bases remained unmatched. CDR3: CASSEGRGGGFAYEQYF. The CDR3 DNA sequence: TGTGCCAGCAGTGAAGGCCGTGGGGGGGGTTTTGCCTACGAGCAGTACTTC.

The rearrangement joins TRBV6-5 to TRBJ2-3; 8 bases are a match to TRBD2. Germline trimming cut 4 bases from V and 2 bases from J; bases unmatched to any gene: 8. From germline, CDR1 is MNHEY and CDR2 SVGAGI. This CDR3 spans 16 amino acids. The CDR3 reads CASSFLGGDVTDTQYF. CDR3 bases: TGTGCCAGCAGTTTCCTCGGGGGGGATGTCACAGATACGCAGTATTTT.

J is TRBJ2-6 and V is TRBV19; 7 bases are shared with TRBD1. This CDR3 is built from 14 residues. V was pared by 7 bases and J by 2 bases, with 2 bases of the junction left unmatched. Looked up from germline, CDR1 is LNHDA and CDR2 is SQIVND (reference sequence). The chain's CDR3 is CASTDRAGANVLTF. In nucleotides, the CDR3 is TGTGCCAGTACTGACAGGGCTGGGGCCAACGTCCTGACTTTC.

The chain recombines TRBV6-6 with TRBJ1-5, with D hard to call. V was pared by 11 bases and J by 2 bases, with 7 bases between. The CDR3 has 11 amino acids. Germline V lookup: CDR1 MNHNY, CDR2 SVGAGI (reference sequence). The chain's CDR3 is CAVGGNQPQHF. The DNA for the CDR3 is TGTGCCGTGGGCGGCAATCAGCCCCAGCATTTT.

The V gene is TRBV4-1, the J gene TRBJ2-1, with D possibly being TRBD1 (6 bases). Germline V gene sequence: CDR1 MGHRA, CDR2 YSYEKL. V lost 2 bases and J 8 bases, leaving 22 bases between the germline ends. The CDR3 spans 17 residues. CDR3 residues: CASSQPFTGSRRDEQFF. The DNA for the CDR3 is TGCGCCAGCAGCCAACCCTTTACAGGGTCTCGAAGGGATGAGCAGTTCTTC.

V is TRBV5-4 and J is TRBJ1-2; D is possibly TRBD1 (6 bases). Germline CDR1 reads SGHNT; CDR2 reads YYREEE (reference sequence). The V gene lost 4 bases and the J gene lost 8 bases, with 21 bases spanning the gap. This CDR3 is built from 15 residues. CDR3 DNA: TGTGCCAGCAGCCGCCGGACAGCTGGTTACGTAGGCTACACCTTC. It encodes CASSRRTAGYVGYTF. Full variable domain (missing parts from reference TRBV5-4 and TRBJ1-2): ETGVTQSPTHLIKTRGQQVTLRCSSQSGHNTVSWYQQALGQGPQFIFQYYREEENGRGNFPPRFSGLQFPNYSSELNVNALELDDSALYLCASSRRTAGYVGYTFGSGTRLTVV.

The chain has TRBV30 and TRBJ1-2, with 9 bases identical to TRBD1. The CDR3 is made up of 14 amino acids. CDR1 GTSNPN and CDR2 SVGIG come from the germline V gene (reference sequence). V shed 2 bases and J 7 bases; nucleotides not matched to a gene: 8. The CDR3 is CAWSRGQGRGGYTF. The CDR3 nucleotides are TGTGCCTGGAGTAGGGGACAGGGCCGCGGTGGCTACACCTTC.

This clone was detected only a few times. The chain has TRBV28 and TRBJ1-2, with a weak D call TRBD1 (5 bases). CDR1 and CDR2 (germline): MDHEN, SYDVKM. V was pared by 2 bases and J by 7 bases, with 11 bases between. The CDR3 is 13 amino acids. CDR3 in DNA: TGTGCCAGCAGTTTAGTGCTTCAGGGTGGCTACACCTTC. Translating gives CASSLVLQGGYTF.

The genes are TRBV5-6 and TRBJ2-3; 10 bases are a match to TRBD2. Trimming removed 0 bases from V and 2 bases from J; junction bases left unmatched: 3. Germline V gene sequence: CDR1 SGHDT, CDR2 YYEEEE. The CDR3 runs to 16 residues. The CDR3 sequence: CASSLALAGNTDTQYF. In DNA form, the CDR3 reads TGTGCCAGCAGCTTGGCACTAGCGGGGAACACAGATACGCAGTATTTT.

The rearrangement uses TRBV10-3 and TRBJ1-6, with 7 bases that match TRBD1. Germline V lookup: CDR1 ENHRY, CDR2 SYGVKD. This CDR3 contains 14 residues. The V gene end was trimmed by 2 bases and the J gene end by 6 bases; junction bases not matched to a gene: 1. CDR3 DNA sequence: TGTGCCATCAGTGAGAGACAGGGTAATTCACCCCTCCACTTT. Translating gives CAISERQGNSPLHF.

The V and J genes are TRBV5-6 and TRBJ2-6; 7 nucleotides match TRBD1. This CDR3 comprises 17 residues. Germline lookup yields CDR1 SGHDT and CDR2 YYEEEE. After removal of 4 bases from V and 1 base from J, the junction contained 8 bases not matched to a gene. This chain's CDR3 is CASSHWTGPSGANVLTF. DNA of the CDR3: TGTGCCAGCAGCCATTGGACAGGACCATCTGGGGCCAACGTCCTGACTTTC.

This clone was seen a handful of times. This chain's CDR3 is CASSFNGNYGYTF. The CDR3 DNA sequence: TGTGCCAGCAGCTTTAACGGGAACTATGGCTACACCTTC. The rearrangement joins TRBV5-6 to TRBJ1-2; no clear D gene. The CDR3 extends over 13 amino acids. CDR1 and CDR2 from the germline V gene are SGHDT and YYEEEE. Trimming shortened V by 2 bases and J by 2 bases, and 7 bases separated the two germline ends.

This clone was detected only a few times. An end of the junction does not agree with germline; a read error may underlie this. V and J are TRBV4-3 and TRBJ2-1; the match to TRBD2 covers 10 bases. This CDR3 spans 13 amino acids. Germline V CDR1 and CDR2: LGHNA, YSLEER. This chain's CDR3 is CASSQDAYSGGIF. Written as DNA, the CDR3 is TGCGCCAGCAGCCAAGATGCCTATAGCGGGGGGATCTTC.